Listed below are T cell receptor beta chains from one sample, sequenced in a study of cytomegalovirus exposure and HLA in healthy donors. Assay used: immunoSEQ multiplex PCR; TCRdb lists only in-frame clones, some missing. The sample holds roughly 120,000 clones; approximately 15% are singletons and the top ten take about 2%. The sequencing input was PBMCs. Receptors were obtained from a young woman in good health and CMV-seronegative. Both conserved end residues are part of each CDR3. A D gene is named only where the DNA matches it firmly. Size is stated for part of the rows, as once, few or many counts, or as a class when the clone is expanded.

D: NA
V: TRBV19
size: NA
J: TRBJ1-1
CDR3: CASTFDQGEAFF
DNA: TGTGCCAGTACCTTCGATCAGGGGGAAGCTTTCTTT

D: NA
V: TRBV5-1
size: few
J: TRBJ2-5
CDR3: CASSLAGLETQYF
DNA: TGCGCCAGCAGCTTGGCGGGGTTGGAGACCCAGTACTTC

D: NA
V: TRBV5-4
size: few
J: TRBJ1-1
CDR3: CASSPGESTEAFF
DNA: TGTGCCAGCAGCCCGGGGGAGAGCACTGAAGCTTTCTTT

D: NA
V: TRBV5-1
size: NA
J: TRBJ1-3
CDR3: CASSRGSGNTIYF
DNA: TGCGCCAGCAGCCGAGGCTCTGGAAACACCATATATTTT

D: TRBD2
V: TRBV15
size: NA
J: TRBJ2-7
CDR3: CATSRGTSGYEQYF
DNA: TGTGCCACCAGCAGGGGGACTAGCGGCTACGAGCAGTACTTC

D: TRBD1
V: TRBV27
size: few
J: TRBJ1-5
CDR3: CASSSGTDGNQPQHF
DNA: TGTGCCAGCAGTTCGGGGACAGACGGCAATCAGCCCCAGCATTTT

D: TRBD1
V: TRBV6-5
size: few
J: TRBJ2-3
CDR3: CASSPWDRRTDTQYF
DNA: TGTGCCAGCAGTCCATGGGACAGACGCACAGATACGCAGTATTTT

D: TRBD2
V: TRBV15
size: NA
J: TRBJ2-2
CDR3: CATGRRGAGELFF
DNA: TGTGCCACCGGCAGACGGGGGGCCGGGGAGCTGTTTTTT

D: TRBD1
V: TRBV11-2
size: few
J: TRBJ2-1
CDR3: CASTRTGRNEQFF
DNA: TGTGCCAGCACCAGGACAGGGCGAAATGAGCAGTTCTTC

D: TRBD1
V: TRBV5-1
size: few
J: TRBJ1-1
CDR3: CASSLVGTENTEAFF
DNA: TGCGCCAGCAGCTTGGTCGGGACAGAGAACACTGAAGCTTTCTTT

D: TRBD1
V: TRBV2
size: few
J: TRBJ2-1
CDR3: CATLTGENEQFF
DNA: TGTGCCACACTCACAGGGGAGAATGAGCAGTTCTTC

D: NA
V: TRBV30
size: few
J: TRBJ1-2
CDR3: CAWSVPRGRNYGYTF
DNA: TGTGCCTGGAGTGTACCACGGGGGAGGAACTATGGCTACACCTTC

D: NA
V: TRBV6-6
size: NA
J: TRBJ1-2
CDR3: CASSTGTNGYTF
DNA: TGTGCCAGCAGCACCGGGACAAATGGCTACACCTTC

D: TRBD2
V: TRBV28
size: few
J: TRBJ2-1
CDR3: CASSGLAGARGEQFF
DNA: TGTGCCAGCAGTGGACTAGCGGGTGCGAGGGGTGAGCAGTTCTTC

D: TRBD1
V: TRBV2
size: few
J: TRBJ1-4
CDR3: CASNRDSLNEKLFF
DNA: TGTGCCAGCAACCGGGACAGCCTAAATGAAAAACTGTTTTTT

D: TRBD2
V: TRBV5-4
size: few
J: TRBJ2-1
CDR3: CASSLKREINNEQFF
DNA: TGTGCCAGCAGCCTAAAGCGGGAGATCAACAATGAGCAGTTCTTC

D: NA
V: TRBV6-6
size: few
J: TRBJ2-2
CDR3: CASSPPGQRNTGELFF
DNA: TGTGCCAGCAGTCCCCCGGGACAACGGAACACCGGGGAGCTGTTTTTT

D: TRBD1
V: TRBV18
size: NA
J: TRBJ1-1
CDR3: CASSARQGADEAFF
DNA: TGTGCCAGCTCAGCAAGACAGGGGGCTGATGAAGCTTTCTTT

D: NA
V: TRBV27
size: NA
J: TRBJ2-3
CDR3: CASSSPLRQADTQYF
DNA: TGTGCCAGCAGTTCACCACTTCGACAGGCAGATACGCAGTATTTT